One and the same sample provided the 29 T cell receptor beta chains below, sequenced in a study of blood T cell repertoires in COVID-19. Generated by immunoSEQ multiplex PCR, the TCRdb table keeps only in-frame clones and is missing some. The sample lists roughly 140,000 clones, 84% occurring once. The material sequenced was peripheral blood. Receptors originate from a human donor in a cohort sampled during active COVID-19.

CDR3 protein: CASSETSGGRETQYF. The CDR3 DNA follows: TGTGCCAGCAGTGAGACTAGCGGGGGTCGGGAGACCCAGTACTTC. V usage is TRBV28 and J usage is TRBJ2-5, with TRBD2 matching 12 bases. The CDR3 consists of 15 residues. Trimming removed 5 bases from V and 5 bases from J; junction bases left unmatched: 6. Germline V lookup: CDR1 MDHEN, CDR2 SYDVKM. The entire variable domain, with the rest obtained from reference TRBV28 and TRBJ2-5, is as follows: DVKVTQSSRYLVKRTGEKVFLECVQDMDHENMFWYRQDPGLGLRLIYFSYDVKMKEKGDIPEGYSVSREKKERFSLILESASTNQTSMYLCASSETSGGRETQYFGPGTRLLVL.

The chain recombines TRBV3-1 (or the pseudogene TRBV3-2) with TRBJ1-1; 12 bases match TRBD1. The CDR3 is 15 amino acids. Germline CDR1 LGHDT, CDR2 YNNKEL (reference sequence). J lost 8 bases, V lost 4 bases, and 8 bases had no gene match. Here the CDR3 DNA reads TGTGCCAGCAGCCGTCCCGGGACAGGGGGCGCCGAAGCTTTCTTT. This gives the protein CASSRPGTGGAEAFF.

This chain joins TRBV6-1 and TRBJ2-7; maybe TRBD1 (5 bases). The CDR3 is 12 amino acids. From germline, CDR1 is MNHNS and CDR2 SASEGT. V lost 6 bases to trimming and J lost 1 base, with 7 bases between them. The CDR3 nucleotides are TGTGCCAGCAGCCCAGGGTCCTACGAGCAGTACTTC. It codes for CASSPGSYEQYF.

The table lists this clone with a count of one. The rearrangement links TRBV28 to TRBJ1-1; the D gene is possibly TRBD1 (6 bases). This CDR3 comprises 15 residues. The germline V and J ends were trimmed by 1 base and 0 bases, with 9 bases remaining between them. Looked up from germline, CDR1 is MDHEN and CDR2 is SYDVKM. CDR3 nucleotides: TGTGCCAGCAGTTTATTCGGGACATTGAACACTGAAGCTTTCTTT. As protein: CASSLFGTLNTEAFF.

This chain joins TRBV19 and TRBJ1-6; D possibly corresponds to TRBD1 (5 bases). Germline assignment: CDR1 LNHDA and CDR2 SQIVND (reference sequence). The CDR3 consists of 17 residues. Trimming removed 1 base at V and 0 bases at J, with 10 bases between. The CDR3 DNA sequence: TGTGCCAGTAGTATAGGGGGCGGAAGCTCCTATAATTCACCCCTCCACTTT. Translated, it gives CASSIGGGSSYNSPLHF.

The chain combines TRBV28 with TRBJ1-4; 8 bases are shared with TRBD1. CDR3 length equals 12 residues. Germline V gene data show CDR1 as MDHEN and CDR2 as SYDVKM. The V segment lost 9 bases and the J segment 10 bases; nucleotides outside the gene matches: 7. This chain's CDR3 is CASHRGKGKLFF. The CDR3, as DNA: TGTGCCAGTCACAGGGGGAAAGGAAAACTGTTTTTT.

The CDR3 region is CASSITNYEQYF. CDR3 coding DNA: TGCGCCAGCAGCATCACAAATTACGAGCAGTACTTC. J is TRBJ2-7 and V is TRBV10-2; D is ambiguous. The CDR3 runs to 12 residues. The germline V and J ends were trimmed by 6 bases and 4 bases, with 10 bases remaining between them. Germline lookup yields CDR1 WSHSY and CDR2 SAAADI.

The chain employs TRBV18 and TRBJ2-3; no clear D. V lost 3 bases to trimming and J lost 4 bases, with 11 bases between them. CDR3 length: 14 amino acids. CDR1 is KGHSH, CDR2 LQKENI, per germline. The CDR3 DNA sequence: TGTGCCAGCTCACCGACAACGTCCCCAGATACGCAGTATTTT. The encoded protein is CASSPTTSPDTQYF.

This chain uses TRBV7-9 with TRBJ1-1; perhaps TRBD1 as D (6 bases). The CDR3 covers 14 residues. The V gene lost 5 bases and the J gene lost 1 base, with 11 bases spanning the gap. CDR1 and CDR2 from the germline V gene are SEHNR and FQNEAQ (reference sequence). DNA for the CDR3: TGTGCCAGCAGCCCACCGGGACAGAACACTGAAGCTTTCTTT. The encoded protein is CASSPPGQNTEAFF.

The rearrangement links TRBV18 to TRBJ1-3; no reliable D call. The ends were cut back, 3 bases at V and 0 bases at J, with 9 bases in the middle. Germline V CDR1 and CDR2: KGHSH, LQKENI. The CDR3 extends over 15 amino acids. CDR3 amino acids: CASSPTSDSGNTIYF. CDR3 in DNA: TGTGCCAGCTCACCCACCTCAGACTCTGGAAACACCATATATTTT.

The genes are TRBV12-2 and TRBJ2-7; no check of the table's D call, TRBD1, against the DNA was made. TRBV12-2 is a pseudogene locus. The CDR3 runs 20 residues. The CDR3 DNA reads as TGTGCAAGTCGCCCATCTAGGGGGGACAGGGGTTTTTTTACTTCCTACGAGCAGTACTTC. As protein: CASRPSRGDRGFFTSYEQYF.

V usage is TRBV2 and J usage is TRBJ2-2; 7 nucleotides line up with TRBD1. Per the germline V gene, CDR1 is SNHLY and CDR2 is FYNNEI. This CDR3 has 16 amino acids. Trimming at V came to 3 bases and at J to 4 bases, leaving 8 bases not matched to a gene. CDR3 bases: TGTGCCAGCAGTGAGGGTAGGGGGCGAAGCACCGGGGAGCTGTTTTTT. This translates into CASSEGRGRSTGELFF.

The chain has TRBV7-3 and TRBJ2-1; D might be TRBD2 (6 bases). Germline CDR1 SGHTA, CDR2 FQGTGA. The CDR3 covers 13 residues. V was pared by 2 bases and J by 9 bases, with 11 bases between. The CDR3 here is CASSLLAGSEQFF. The CDR3 bases are TGTGCCAGCAGCTTACTAGCCGGGAGTGAGCAGTTCTTC. Based on the CDR3 plus reference TRBV7-3 and TRBJ2-1, the full variable domain is GAGVSQTPSNKVTEKGKYVELRCDPISGHTALYWYRQSLGQGPEFLIYFQGTGAADDSGLPNDRFFAVRPEGSVSTLKIQRTERGDSAVYLCASSLLAGSEQFFGPGTRLTVL.

J is TRBJ1-5 and V is TRBV12-3 or TRBV12-4, with 7 bases fitting TRBD1. V lost 5 bases and J lost 4; bases outside the gene matches: 2. This CDR3 is built from 13 residues. In DNA, the CDR3 is TGTGCCAGCAGTCCGACAGGGAATCAGCCCCAGCATTTT. Its translation is CASSPTGNQPQHF.

This chain links TRBV7-9 with TRBJ2-7, with a possible D match to TRBD2 (7 bases). Germline CDR1 and CDR2: SEHNR and FQNEAQ (reference sequence). This CDR3 has 15 amino acids. V lost 5 bases to trimming and J lost 5 bases, with 19 bases between them. The CDR3 protein is CASSQTLWGGNEQYF. DNA of the CDR3: TGTGCCAGCAGCCAGACGCTGTGGGGGGGCAACGAGCAGTACTTC.

The rearrangement joins TRBV12-3 or TRBV12-4 to TRBJ2-5; D is perhaps TRBD2 (5 bases). Trimming took 6 bases from V and 2 from J, leaving 10 bases between them. CDR3 size: 13 residues. The CDR3 protein is CASRLRTQETQYF. DNA of the CDR3: TGTGCCAGCAGGCTCCGGACTCAAGAGACCCAGTACTTC.

This rearrangement joins TRBV5-4 to TRBJ2-3, with 12 bases lining up with TRBD2. Germline V gives CDR1 SGHNT, CDR2 YYREEE (reference sequence). This CDR3 is 15 amino acids long. The J segment lost 6 bases and the V segment lost 5 bases, leaving 7 bases of the junction unmatched. The CDR3 here is CASRRLAGVPDTQYF. The CDR3 DNA is TGTGCCAGCAGAAGACTAGCGGGGGTACCGGATACGCAGTATTTT.

This sequence joins TRBV5-1 and TRBJ2-7; TRBD1 matches at 10 bases. Losses at the gene ends were 4 bases for V and 3 bases for J; bases not matched to a gene: 7. CDR3 length equals 15 residues. In germline, CDR1 is SGHRS, CDR2 YFSETQ. The CDR3 loop is CASSLGTGVYYEQYF. For the CDR3, the DNA is TGCGCCAGCAGCCTCGGGACAGGGGTATACTACGAGCAGTACTTC.

The CDR3 DNA sequence: TGTGCCAGCAGCGTATCAGGAGGGGAGGCTGAAGCTTTCTTT. It encodes CASSVSGGEAEAFF. The chain recombines TRBV9 with TRBJ1-1; D perhaps matches TRBD1 (5 bases). Germline assignment: CDR1 SGDLS and CDR2 YYNGEE. This CDR3 is built from 14 residues. The germline V and J ends were trimmed by 1 base and 6 bases, with 13 bases remaining between them.

This chain uses TRBV6-2 or TRBV6-3 with TRBJ1-1; 7 nucleotides line up with TRBD1. The CDR3 sequence is 12 residues long. Germline CDR1 and CDR2: MNHEY and SVGEGT. The V gene end was trimmed by 6 bases and the J gene end by 7 bases; junction bases not matched to a gene: 5. The CDR3 DNA reads as TGTGCCAGCAGCATCGGGACAGTTGAAGCTTTCTTT. It codes for CASSIGTVEAFF.

The chain has TRBV3-1 (or the pseudogene TRBV3-2) and TRBJ2-3; the D is unclear. Germline V gene lookup returns CDR1 LGHDT and CDR2 YNNKEL (reference sequence). Trimming left V 4 bases short and J 6 bases short, with 11 bases between. This CDR3 contains 13 residues. DNA of the CDR3: TGTGCCAGCAGCCTCCCCCCCAGGGATACGCAGTATTTT. As protein: CASSLPPRDTQYF.

This clone was counted at least ten times. The chain couples TRBV6-2 or TRBV6-3 to TRBJ1-2; D might be TRBD1 (6 bases). CDR3 length: 17 residues. Trimming removed 6 bases at V and 3 bases at J, with 23 bases between. CDR1 is MNHEY, CDR2 SVGEGT, per germline. CDR3 coding DNA: TGTGCCAGCAGCCCCCCCCCGGACAGCCCTACAGACTATGGCTACACCTTC. This gives the protein CASSPPPDSPTDYGYTF.

The chain uses TRBV7-2 and TRBJ1-6, with D perhaps matching TRBD1 (6 bases). The V gene lost 1 base and the J gene lost 7 bases, with 8 bases spanning the gap. The CDR3 runs 14 residues. The germline V gene has CDR1 SGHTA and CDR2 FQGNSA. DNA of the CDR3: TGTGCCAGCAGCTTAGGAGGACAGAATTCACCCCTCCACTTT. This translates into CASSLGGQNSPLHF. Variable domain in full (rest from reference TRBV7-2 and TRBJ1-6): GAGVSQSPSNKVTEKGKDVELRCDPISGHTALYWYRQSLGQGLEFLIYFQGNSAPDKSGLPSDRFSAERTGGSVSTLTIQRTQQEDSAVYLCASSLGGQNSPLHFGNGTRLTVT.

This CDR3 reads CASQETGGTHTGELFF. The CDR3 DNA sequence: TGTGCCAGCCAGGAGACGGGGGGGACGCACACCGGGGAGCTGTTTTTT. The gene calls are TRBV19 and TRBJ2-2; 8 bases line up with TRBD2. Trimming took 9 bases from V and 3 from J; bases not matched to a gene: 12. CDR3 size: 16 residues. Looked up from germline, CDR1 is LNHDA and CDR2 is SQIVND (reference sequence).

The chain uses TRBV6-4 and TRBJ2-2; perhaps TRBD1 as D (6 bases). Per germline, CDR1 MRHNA and CDR2 SNTAGT. V was cut by 4 bases and J by 3 bases, with 9 bases left in between. The CDR3 totals 14 residues. CDR3 sequence: CASSVQGYTGELFF. For the CDR3, the DNA is TGTGCCAGCAGTGTGCAGGGGTACACCGGGGAGCTGTTTTTT.

Only one count was recorded for this clone. V and J are TRBV20-1 and TRBJ2-5, with D maybe TRBD2 (7 bases). The CDR3 totals 11 residues. CDR1 DFQATT and CDR2 SNEGSKA come from the germline V gene (reference sequence). CDR3 coding DNA: TGCTCCATTGAGGGGGGGGAGACCCAGTACTTC. Amino acid sequence: CSIEGGETQYF.

The chain is built from TRBV3-1 (or the pseudogene TRBV3-2) and TRBJ2-7; no clear D. V dropped 4 bases and J dropped 3 bases, with 13 bases sitting between them. In germline, CDR1 is LGHDT, CDR2 YNNKEL (reference sequence). The CDR3 sequence is 14 residues long. In DNA form, the CDR3 reads TGTGCCAGCAGCCCAAGAAGCTCAATCTACGAGCAGTACTTC. Amino acid sequence: CASSPRSSIYEQYF.

The CDR3: CASSPQGGEKLFF. As DNA, the CDR3 is TGTGCCAGCAGTCCCCAGGGTGGCGAAAAACTGTTTTTT. The chain carries TRBV7-3 and TRBJ1-4, with TRBD1 as a possible D gene (5 bases). Trimming removed 6 bases from V and 8 bases from J, with 13 bases in between. Germline assignment: CDR1 SGHTA and CDR2 FQGTGA. This CDR3 is 13 amino acids long.

J is TRBJ2-5 and V is TRBV18; no clear D gene. V was trimmed by 4 bases and J by 1 base, leaving 7 bases between them. CDR1 and CDR2 from the germline V gene are KGHSH and LQKENI. This CDR3 comprises 13 residues. This CDR3 reads CASSRIVQETQYF. The CDR3 bases are TGTGCCAGCTCACGCATAGTCCAAGAGACCCAGTACTTC.